This T cell receptor beta chain comes out of a study of CD8+CD57+ T cells in acquired aplastic anemia. This clonotype appeared many times. Its target is unknown. CD8+CD57+ cell expansion, shown by flow cytometry, had occurred in the patients selected for sequencing. Study observations and caveats: In CD8+ cells, Simpson's diversity showed no significant difference between patients and controls.

Genomic DNA constituted the template upon which TCR beta VDJ and CDR3 profiling was performed. One entry per CDR3 protein, called by TCRdb with MiXCR from the reads. Here the sample spans about 120,000 distinct CDR3 sequences, under 65% being singletons. This CDR3 has 15 residues. Per the germline V gene, CDR1 is LNHDA and CDR2 is SQIVND (reference sequence). V lost 7 bases and J lost 0, with 15 bases in between. The clonotype comes from a human donor with aplastic anemia. This chain joins TRBV19 and TRBJ1-1; D call uncertain. The sequenced sample consisted of sorted CD4+, CD8+, or CD8+CD57+ T cells (not recorded which) from PBMCs. This chain's CDR3 is CASTIDGSMNTEAFF. In nucleotides, the CDR3 is TGTGCCAGTACCATAGATGGGAGCATGAACACTGAAGCTTTCTTT.